The source of this T cell receptor beta chain is a study of blood T cell repertoires in COVID-19 (dated by TCRdb to the early 2020s). For context, the study as a whole: Samples from collaborators originated in the United States, Italy and Spain and spanned both the acute and convalescent phases of COVID-19. The material from the prospective study consisted of cDNA or gDNA derived from T cells, B-cell-depleted T cells, or PBMCs. Subjects who had been exposed to COVID-19, were actively infected with it, or had recovered from it provided the deeply sampled blood TCRbeta repertoires that made up the dataset. The repertoires were made available in a free public database intended to serve as a resource for research on the immune response to SARS-CoV-2. Samples were obtained from the ongoing ImmuneRACE study (first 160 participants) and from 1,200 or so subjects provided by 6 global collaborators. Sample metadata almost always included a de-identified subject ID, COVID-19 status, age in years and sex. Where HLA class I and class II types were available, the types were taken from metadata supplied by the sample provider, not from assay-based typing. Overall results and qualifications from the work: How much clinical and demographic metadata was included differed by source and by participant, and the metadata was provided uncurated.

Each collaborating institution followed its own protocols to collect whole blood in K2EDTA tubes. For TCRbeta analysis, collaborators shipped samples in one of three forms: frozen whole blood, isolated PBMCs, or DNA extracted from either of those sample types. As to this clone: Its binding antigen is unknown. No qualities accompany the bases; no much larger clone lies one base away.

V loses 0 bases, J loses 5 bases, and the germline ends lie 11 bases apart. The germline V gene encodes CDR1 SGHRS and CDR2 YFSETQ. Inclusive of the bounding cysteine and phenylalanine, the CDR3 is 15 residues long. Solely the CDR3 DNA is kept, with 45 bases framed from the first base. TCRbeta CDR3 regions were amplified from genomic DNA using the immunoSEQ Assay, a bias-controlled multiplex PCR. The paper's processing steps were these. The number of nucleated cells in each sample was estimated from the amplification of reference gene primers within the assay. Sequence reads were collapsed and filtered to measure the absolute abundance of every unique TCRbeta CDR3 rearrangement. For each sample, productive Simpson clonality was calculated by taking the square root of Simpson's diversity index across productive rearrangements. TCRdb re-hosts the immuneACCESS table, in-frame sequences only. Its copies lack some clones; in the studies checked, an unresolved V gene accounts for under half of them, and the cause for the rest is not known. D and trimming were read from the DNA, whereas the V and J calls and clone size are those reported in that table. This sample comprises over 55,000 clones, 82% of them detected only once. The ten largest clones represent roughly 39% of the sample.

Material: peripheral blood. The source of this sequence is a human donor in a cohort sampled during active COVID-19. The chain is made from TRBV5-1 and TRBJ1-4; the D gene is possibly TRBD1, with 5 bases matching. CDR3 protein: CASSLAGGGNEKLFF. The nucleotide sequence reads TGCGCCAGCAGCTTGGCCGGGGGAGGGAATGAAAAACTGTTTTTT.